One and the same sample provided the 14 T cell receptor beta chains below, sequenced in a study of T cells after yellow fever vaccination. One entry per CDR3 protein, called by TCRdb with MiXCR from the 5' RACE reads. This sample has under 400,000 distinct CDR3 sequences, with 11% found just once. The starting material was PBMCs, obtained on the day of the first yellow fever vaccination. The receptors were sampled from a man aged 18-30 years who received the YFV17D yellow fever vaccine.

The chain combines TRBV20-1 with TRBJ2-7, with 12 bases aligning to TRBD2. In germline, CDR1 is DFQATT, CDR2 SNEGSKA (reference sequence). V shed 3 bases, J shed 3 bases, and the junction held 12 bases outside the gene matches. The CDR3 spans 17 residues. CDR3 DNA: TGCAGTGCTAGCCCAACACTAGCGGGGGGACACCTCTACGAGCAGTACTTC. This sequence encodes CSASPTLAGGHLYEQYF.

CDR3 coding DNA: TGCAGCTCTGGACGGGCTCCGGGCGAGCAGTACTTC. It is translated as CSSGRAPGEQYF. The chain is built from TRBV20-1 and TRBJ2-7; D ambiguous. Germline lookup yields CDR1 DFQATT and CDR2 SNEGSKA (reference sequence). The CDR3 spans 12 residues.

This clonotype was found a few times. The gene calls are TRBV7-9 and TRBJ1-1; tentative D call: TRBD1 (5 bases). Per the germline V gene, CDR1 is SEHNR and CDR2 is FQNEAQ (reference sequence). V was clipped by 11 bases and J by 3 bases, with 7 bases between them. The CDR3 runs 10 residues. CDR3 protein: CAPGHTEAFF. The CDR3 nucleotides read TGTGCCCCAGGGCACACTGAAGCTTTCTTT.

This clonotype came up a few times. The chain carries TRBV7-6 and TRBJ1-4; D remains ambiguous. Germline CDR1 is SGHVS and CDR2 is FNYEAQ. CDR3 length equals 14 residues. V lost 5 bases to trimming and J lost 0 bases, with 7 bases between them. Here the CDR3 DNA reads TGTGCCAGCAGCCTTCTAGCAACTAATGAAAAACTGTTTTTT. This translates into CASSLLATNEKLFF.

This clonotype was recorded a few times. The CDR3 nucleotides are TGTGCCAGCAGCCCCCCCCCTCTAGGCGGGGGCCACGAGCAGTACTTC. Residues: CASSPPPLGGGHEQYF. The gene calls are TRBV2 and TRBJ2-7; TRBD2 might be the D (7 bases). V was cut by 6 bases and J by 5 bases, with 23 bases left in between. The germline V gene has CDR1 SNHLY and CDR2 FYNNEI. The CDR3 runs 16 residues.

The gene calls are TRBV19 and TRBJ2-2, with no clear D. This CDR3 region has 13 residues. In germline, CDR1 is LNHDA, CDR2 SQIVND (reference sequence). The germline V and J ends were trimmed by 5 bases and 4 bases, with 8 bases remaining between them. In DNA form, the CDR3 reads TGTGCCAGTAGTCCGGTGGGCACCGGGGAGCTGTTTTTT. This sequence encodes CASSPVGTGELFF.

In DNA form, the CDR3 reads TGTGCCAGCAGCTTCCCAAGTAGCGGACGCAGCACAGATACGCAGTATTTT. Encoded protein: CASSFPSSGRSTDTQYF. The chain employs TRBV7-3 and TRBJ2-3; TRBD2 might be the D (6 bases). The germline V and J ends were trimmed by 3 bases and 0 bases, with 16 bases remaining between them. The CDR3 has 17 amino acids. CDR1 is SGHTA and CDR2 is FQGTGA in the germline V gene.

The genes are TRBV7-8 and TRBJ1-1; the D is unclear. The CDR3 extends over 13 amino acids. Trimming removed 5 bases from V and 7 bases from J, with 14 bases in between. The germline V gene encodes CDR1 SGHVS and CDR2 FQNEAQ. In nucleotides, the CDR3 is TGTGCCAGCAGCCCCGACAAAAGAGGTGAAGCTTTCTTT. Its translation: CASSPDKRGEAFF.

The CDR3 sequence: CASSYRTGSTSTDTQYF. The CDR3 bases are TGTGCCAGCAGTTATAGGACAGGATCGACTAGCACAGATACGCAGTATTTT. The gene calls are TRBV28 and TRBJ2-3; 7 positions match TRBD1. V gave up 4 bases and J gave up 0 bases; unmatched junction bases: 10. The CDR3 contains 17 residues. The germline gives CDR1 MDHEN, CDR2 SYDVKM.

The rearrangement joins TRBV9 to TRBJ1-4; D may be TRBD1 (5 bases). Trimming removed 2 bases at V and 6 bases at J, with 11 bases between. This CDR3 has 14 amino acids. From germline, CDR1 is SGDLS and CDR2 YYNGEE. CDR3: CASSVREGDEKLFF. The CDR3 DNA follows: TGTGCCAGCAGCGTCCGGGAAGGGGATGAAAAACTGTTTTTT. The variable domain in full, with the rest retrieved from reference TRBV9 and TRBJ1-4, is DSGVTQTPKHLITATGQRVTLRCSPRSGDLSVYWYQQSLDQGLQFLIQYYNGEERAKGNILERFSAQQFPDLHSELNLSSLELGDSALYFCASSVREGDEKLFFGSGTQLSVL.

This clonotype appeared a few times. This chain connects TRBV5-1 to TRBJ2-3; D not certain. Looked up from germline, CDR1 is SGHRS and CDR2 is YFSETQ. V was pared by 3 bases and J by 5 bases, with 13 bases between. CDR3 size: 14 residues. CDR3 coding DNA: TGCGCCAGCAGCTGGTCGACGACTGAAGATACGCAGTATTTT. Its translation is CASSWSTTEDTQYF.

The sample holds many counts of this clonotype. The chain carries TRBV5-1 and TRBJ1-3; D is unresolved. From germline, CDR1 is SGHRS and CDR2 YFSETQ. V was pared by 0 bases and J by 4 bases, with 17 bases between. CDR3 length: 17 residues. CDR3 protein: CASSLDAAGAFGNTIYF. The CDR3 nucleotides read TGCGCCAGCAGCTTGGACGCCGCGGGCGCATTCGGAAACACCATATATTTT.

CDR3 DNA: TGTGCCAGCAGCCCATTGGGACTAGGCGAGCAGTACTTC. It is translated as CASSPLGLGEQYF. The chain combines TRBV7-2 with TRBJ2-7; TRBD2 matches 8 bases. The V and J ends lost 5 bases and 6 bases, in that order; junction bases with no gene match: 6. There are 13 residues in the CDR3. Germline CDR1 and CDR2: SGHTA and FQGNSA.

V and J are TRBV24-1 and TRBJ2-3; D assignment may be TRBD1 or TRBD2 (5 bases each). In germline, CDR1 is KGHDR, CDR2 SFDVKD. V was cut by 0 bases and J by 0 bases, with 9 bases left in between. The CDR3 is 16 residues long. CDR3 sequence reads: CATSDLRGVSTDTQYF. CDR3 in DNA: TGTGCCACCAGTGATTTGAGAGGGGTGAGCACAGATACGCAGTATTTT.